One sample yielded the 21 T cell receptor beta chains listed below, sequenced in a study of shared clonotypes between healthy human individuals. Sequenced by immunoSEQ multiplex PCR; TCRdb stores in-frame clones only, minus some. The sample yields about 1.5 million clones, 95% to 99% seen once. The sequencing sample was made of naive CD4+ T cells sorted from blood. Sample subset: CD45RA+ positively selected. All receptors derive from a man in his thirties or forties in good health.

The gene calls are TRBV5-4 and TRBJ2-3; D unclear. This CDR3 comprises 15 residues. CDR1 is SGHNT, CDR2 YYREEE, per germline (reference sequence). V dropped 1 base and J dropped 6 bases, with 15 bases sitting between them. The CDR3 is CASSLSGPSPDTQYF. The CDR3 DNA reads TGTGCCAGCAGCTTGTCTGGACCTTCGCCCGATACGCAGTATTTT.

The chain is built from TRBV29-1 and TRBJ2-7, with TRBD1 matching 9 bases. This CDR3 contains 13 residues. Trimming at V came to 7 bases and at J to 2 bases, leaving 6 bases not matched to a gene. Germline assignment: CDR1 SQVTM and CDR2 ANQGSEA. The CDR3 bases are TGCAGCGCCGGACAGGGGATAACCTACGAGCAGTACTTC. It encodes CSAGQGITYEQYF.

The J gene is TRBJ1-4, the V gene TRBV2; the match to TRBD1 covers 7 bases. There are 14 residues in the CDR3. Losses at the gene ends were 3 bases for V and 7 bases for J; bases not matched to a gene: 5. CDR1 and CDR2 (germline): SNHLY, FYNNEI. The CDR3 loop is CASSDTGAGEKLFF. The CDR3, as DNA: TGTGCCAGCAGTGATACAGGGGCCGGTGAAAAACTGTTTTTT. The whole variable domain, remainder taken from reference TRBV2 and TRBJ1-4, is EPEVTQTPSHQVTQMGQEVILRCVPISNHLYFYWYRQILGQKVEFLVSFYNNEISEKSEIFDDQFSVERPDGSNFTLKIRSTKLEDSAMYFCASSDTGAGEKLFFGSGTQLSVL.

CDR3 nucleotides: TGTGCCAGCTCGTTTAGTGGGAGCTCCTACAATGAGCAGTTCTTC. Protein: CASSFSGSSYNEQFF. This chain connects TRBV18 to TRBJ2-1; D might be TRBD2 (5 bases). The CDR3 length is 15 residues. CDR1 and CDR2 (germline): KGHSH, LQKENI. Trimming stripped 6 bases from V and 0 bases from J, with 12 bases between.

The genes are TRBV19 and TRBJ2-6; D call uncertain. The V end lost 5 bases, the J end lost 0 bases, and 8 bases lay between the germline ends. The germline V gene has CDR1 LNHDA and CDR2 SQIVND (reference sequence). The CDR3 contains 15 residues. CDR3 sequence (DNA): TGTGCCAGTAGTCCAGGTCTCTCTGGGGCCAACGTCCTGACTTTC. Its translation: CASSPGLSGANVLTF.

As DNA, the CDR3 is TGTGCCAGCAGCTTCGGACTAGCGGAGCCTTACGAGCAGTACTTC. Translating gives CASSFGLAEPYEQYF. V and J are TRBV11-3 and TRBJ2-7; TRBD2 matches at 10 bases. Germline values: CDR1 SGHNT, CDR2 YENEEA. The CDR3 runs to 15 residues. Trimming took 3 bases from V and 4 from J; bases not matched to a gene: 6.

This clone was seen just once. CDR3 DNA sequence: TGCGCCAGCAGTGGGCAGACTAGCGGCGGGGAGCAGTACTTC. It encodes CASSGQTSGGEQYF. This chain links TRBV10-1 with TRBJ2-7; 9 bases match TRBD2. The V gene end was trimmed by 4 bases and the J gene end by 7 bases; junction bases not matched to a gene: 8. CDR3 size: 14 residues. Germline CDR1 and CDR2: WNHNN and SYGVQD (reference sequence).

The chain uses TRBV28 and TRBJ2-7, with TRBD2 matching over 13 bases. The CDR3 has 17 amino acids. The V gene end was trimmed by 4 bases and the J gene end by 5 bases; junction bases not matched to a gene: 11. Looked up from germline, CDR1 is MDHEN and CDR2 is SYDVKM. For the CDR3, the DNA is TGTGCCAGCAGTTCAACCGGGACTAGCGGGACGAGGGACGAGCAGTACTTC. It specifies CASSSTGTSGTRDEQYF. The entire variable domain, with the rest obtained from reference TRBV28 and TRBJ2-7, is as follows: DVKVTQSSRYLVKRTGEKVFLECVQDMDHENMFWYRQDPGLGLRLIYFSYDVKMKEKGDIPEGYSVSREKKERFSLILESASTNQTSMYLCASSSTGTSGTRDEQYFGPGTRLTVT.

This clone was seen once. The chain joins TRBV16 to TRBJ1-1; D ambiguous. The CDR3 totals 14 residues. From germline, CDR1 is KGHSY and CDR2 FQNENV. Trimming left V 5 bases short and J 1 base short, with 11 bases between. The CDR3 here is CASSKTPGNTEAFF. The CDR3 region has the DNA TGTGCCAGCAGCAAGACACCCGGGAACACTGAAGCTTTCTTT.

The rearrangement links TRBV5-6 to TRBJ2-7; D uncertain. Germline CDR1 reads SGHDT; CDR2 reads YYEEEE. CDR3 length: 13 amino acids. V was clipped by 4 bases and J by 4 bases, with 12 bases between them. The CDR3 nucleotides are TGTGCCAGCAGCCTGAGCGTCCCTTACGAGCAGTACTTC. Translation: CASSLSVPYEQYF.

The J gene is TRBJ2-3, the V gene TRBV6-1; TRBD2 matches at 7 bases. Germline CDR1 and CDR2: MNHNS and SASEGT. The CDR3 contains 15 residues. The trim removed 1 base at V and 1 base at J, leaving 2 bases unmatched. This chain's CDR3 is CASSEVAGGTDTQYF. The CDR3 DNA reads as TGTGCCAGCAGTGAAGTGGCGGGAGGCACAGATACGCAGTATTTT.

The chain combines TRBV5-1 with TRBJ2-5; D is undetermined. CDR1 is SGHRS and CDR2 is YFSETQ in the germline V gene. The CDR3 contains 13 residues. V lost 1 base and J lost 3, with 7 bases in between. DNA for the CDR3: TGCGCCAGCAGCTTGAGTGTGGAAGAGACCCAGTACTTC. Amino acids: CASSLSVEETQYF. Complete variable domain (other parts from reference TRBV5-1 and TRBJ2-5): KAGVTQTPRYLIKTRGQQVTLSCSPISGHRSVSWYQQTPGQGLQFLFEYFSETQRNKGNFPGRFSGRQFSNSRSEMNVSTLELGDSALYLCASSLSVEETQYFGPGTRLLVL.

V usage is TRBV28 and J usage is TRBJ1-5; D gene unclear. Deletions cut 5 bases from V and 5 bases from J, with 7 bases between. CDR3 length equals 12 residues. The germline V gene has CDR1 MDHEN and CDR2 SYDVKM. CDR3 in amino acids: CASSIRDQPQHF. Here the CDR3 DNA reads TGTGCCAGCAGTATACGTGATCAGCCCCAGCATTTT.

This clone was found once. The rearrangement uses TRBV4-2 and TRBJ2-1, with D perhaps TRBD1 (5 bases). The length of the CDR3 is 15 residues. The germline V and J ends were trimmed by 4 bases and 4 bases, with 14 bases remaining between them. Germline values: CDR1 LGHNA, CDR2 YNFKEQ. Here the CDR3 DNA reads TGTGCCAGCAGCCTTAGTGAAGGGGAATACAATGAGCAGTTCTTC. Protein sequence: CASSLSEGEYNEQFF.

This clone was observed once. The chain couples TRBV7-2 to TRBJ2-5; D might be TRBD2 (6 bases). The CDR3 contains 16 residues. Trimming removed 8 bases at V and 4 bases at J, with 23 bases between. Germline-derived CDR1 and CDR2 are SGHTA and FQGNSA. The CDR3 region is CASFRGPGEGGETQYF. CDR3 bases: TGTGCCAGCTTTAGGGGTCCGGGAGAGGGAGGAGAGACCCAGTACTTC.

The CDR3 DNA sequence: TGCGCCAGCACCGGACAGGGGGCATTCGAGGAGCAGTTCTTC. Residues: CASTGQGAFEEQFF. This chain joins TRBV5-1 and TRBJ2-1; TRBD1 matches 11 bases. The CDR3 consists of 14 residues. V shed 6 bases, J shed 10 bases, and the junction held 9 bases outside the gene matches. Germline V gene sequence: CDR1 SGHRS, CDR2 YFSETQ.

The J gene is TRBJ2-1, the V gene TRBV5-6, with unresolved D. The germline V gene encodes CDR1 SGHDT and CDR2 YYEEEE. The CDR3 totals 12 residues. The germline V and J ends were trimmed by 0 bases and 14 bases, with 12 bases remaining between them. The CDR3 coding sequence is TGTGCCAGCAGCTTGGTGGCCCAGAGCGAGTTCTTC. It translates to CASSLVAQSEFF.

V is TRBV9 and J is TRBJ2-1; tentative D call: TRBD1 (5 bases). The CDR3 covers 15 residues. The ends were cut back, 3 bases at V and 2 bases at J, with 12 bases in the middle. Per germline, CDR1 SGDLS and CDR2 YYNGEE. CDR3 in DNA: TGTGCCAGCAGCGCCCCTGGGGCGGCCTACAATGAGCAGTTCTTC. This translates into CASSAPGAAYNEQFF. Full variable domain (missing parts from reference TRBV9 and TRBJ2-1): DSGVTQTPKHLITATGQRVTLRCSPRSGDLSVYWYQQSLDQGLQFLIQYYNGEERAKGNILERFSAQQFPDLHSELNLSSLELGDSALYFCASSAPGAAYNEQFFGPGTRLTVL.

The CDR3 nucleotides read TGTGCCAGCAGTAGGGACAGGGGATGGTTTGAGACTGAAGCTTTCTTT. It yields the protein CASSRDRGWFETEAFF. The V gene is TRBV7-9, the J gene TRBJ1-1; 10 nucleotides agree with TRBD1. There are 16 residues in the CDR3. J gave up 5 bases and V 6 bases, and 12 bases lay outside the gene matches. The germline CDR1 and CDR2 sequences are SEHNR and FQNEAQ (reference sequence).

The genes are TRBV6-6 and TRBJ2-5; no clear D. The germline V and J ends were trimmed by 3 bases and 5 bases, with 13 bases remaining between them. The CDR3 is made up of 14 amino acids. Germline V lookup: CDR1 MNHNY, CDR2 SVGAGI (reference sequence). The CDR3 here is CASSYRRDPETQYF. In nucleotides, the CDR3 is TGTGCCAGCAGTTATCGCCGTGATCCGGAGACCCAGTACTTC.

V is TRBV28 and J is TRBJ2-4, with D uncertain. The germline V and J ends were trimmed by 6 bases and 0 bases, with 18 bases remaining between them. This CDR3 has 17 amino acids. CDR1 is MDHEN, CDR2 SYDVKM, per germline. CDR3 nucleotide sequence: TGTGCCAGCAGCAATCAACTGGCAGCCTTAGCCAAAAACATTCAGTACTTC. Amino acid sequence: CASSNQLAALAKNIQYF. The variable domain in full, with the rest retrieved from reference TRBV28 and TRBJ2-4, is DVKVTQSSRYLVKRTGEKVFLECVQDMDHENMFWYRQDPGLGLRLIYFSYDVKMKEKGDIPEGYSVSREKKERFSLILESASTNQTSMYLCASSNQLAALAKNIQYFGAGTRLSVL.